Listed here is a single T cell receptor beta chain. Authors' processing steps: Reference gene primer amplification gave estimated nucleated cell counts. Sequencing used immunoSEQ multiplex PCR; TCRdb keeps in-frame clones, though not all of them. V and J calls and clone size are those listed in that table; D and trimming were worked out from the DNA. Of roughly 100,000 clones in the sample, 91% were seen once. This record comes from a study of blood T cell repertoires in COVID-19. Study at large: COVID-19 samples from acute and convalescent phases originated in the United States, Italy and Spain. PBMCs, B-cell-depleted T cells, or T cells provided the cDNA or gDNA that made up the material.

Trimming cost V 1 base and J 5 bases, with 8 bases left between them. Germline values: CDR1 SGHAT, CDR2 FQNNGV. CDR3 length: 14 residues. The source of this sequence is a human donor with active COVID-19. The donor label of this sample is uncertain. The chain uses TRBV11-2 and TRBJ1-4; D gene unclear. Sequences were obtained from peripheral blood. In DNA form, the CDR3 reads TGTGCCAGCAGCTTAGGGCAGTTAAATGAAAAACTGTTTTTT. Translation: CASSLGQLNEKLFF.